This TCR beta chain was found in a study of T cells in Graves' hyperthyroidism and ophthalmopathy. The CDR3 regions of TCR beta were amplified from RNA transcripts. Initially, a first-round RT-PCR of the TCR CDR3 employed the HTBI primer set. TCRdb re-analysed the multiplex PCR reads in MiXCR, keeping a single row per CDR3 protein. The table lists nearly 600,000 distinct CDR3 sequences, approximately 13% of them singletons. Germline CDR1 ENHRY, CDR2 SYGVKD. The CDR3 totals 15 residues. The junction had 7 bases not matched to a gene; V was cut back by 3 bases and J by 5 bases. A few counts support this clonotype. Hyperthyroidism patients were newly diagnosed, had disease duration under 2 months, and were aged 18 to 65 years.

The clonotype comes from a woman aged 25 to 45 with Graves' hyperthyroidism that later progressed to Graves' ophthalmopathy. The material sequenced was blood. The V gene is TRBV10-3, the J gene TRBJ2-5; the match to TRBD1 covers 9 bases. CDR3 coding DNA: TGTGCCATCAGTGACCGGACAGGGGTAGGGGAGACCCAGTACTTC. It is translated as CAISDRTGVGETQYF.